This T cell receptor beta chain is drawn from a study of T-cell reconstitution after alpha-beta-depleted transplantation in children (dated by TCRdb to the mid-2010s). About the investigation overall: T-cell immune reconstitution after TCRalphabeta/CD19-depleted allogeneic hematopoietic cell transplantation in children was quantitatively tracked in the study by means of TCR repertoire profiling. General conclusions and limits of the study: About two months after transplant, the apparently early recovery of alphabetaT-cell counts reportedly depended on just several hundred clones that had expanded rapidly and came from non-depleted graft cells. In some patients, the high TCRbeta diversity seen at day 60 was put down to recipient T cells and intrathymic progenitors that had survived conditioning. The frequencies of hyperexpanded clones fell over the following months, and after one year, T-cell counts and TCRbeta diversity were mostly attributed to newly produced T cells.

Library preparation employed PCR. Sequencing was carried out with an Illumina HiSeq 2500. To normalize quantification of the TCRbeta repertoire, the TCR libraries were built with molecular barcoding that relied on unique molecular identifiers. TCRdb's own reprocessing of the public reads used fastp at Q25 and MiXCR and kept productive beta chains. One record per CDR3 amino acid sequence lists the most common genes and DNA. The sample table shows 500,000 to 650,000 distinct CDR3 sequences, and 10% to 15% are seen once. The ten most abundant clones make up about 2% of the sample. What this sample's treatment or condition label stands for: allogeneic hematopoietic cell transplantation with graft depleted of TCRalphabeta T cells and CD19 B cells. The children who served as transplant recipients had been given grafts of TCRalphabeta/CD19-depleted allogeneic hematopoietic cells. This clonotype was seen many times. The target of this receptor is not known. No much larger clone is present one base from it, and per-base qualities are unavailable.

The germline V gene yields SGHTA for CDR1 and FQGNSA for CDR2. The CDR3 goes from the cysteine to the phenylalanine over 16 residues. Left in the record is the CDR3 DNA by itself, 48 bases read in frame from the first base. V was cut back by 6 bases and J by 2 bases, leaving a gap of 20 bases between them. The sequence is built from TRBV7-2 and TRBJ2-7, with a weak D call of TRBD2 (5 bases match). The receptor was derived from a male patient younger than 18 who had a stem cell transplant for acute myeloid leukemia, so the T cells may come from the graft donor. The input for sequencing was PBMCs, mostly from graft donor cells, taken 360 days after TCRalphabeta/CD19-depleted stem cell transplant. CDR3 protein: CASSFVAIDGTYEQYF. The DNA reads TGTGCCAGCAGTTTTGTCGCCATCGACGGGACCTACGAGCAGTACTTC.